The next 17 T cell receptor beta chains were all read from a single sample in a study of blood T cell repertoires in COVID-19. This table comes from immunoSEQ multiplex PCR, and its TCRdb copy is limited to in-frame clones, with some not included. The sample lists 250,000 or so clones; about 88% were seen once. Source material: peripheral blood. Source of these receptors: a woman aged 70-85 years with active or convalescent COVID-19.

This sequence joins TRBV5-6 and TRBJ2-5; 8 bases are a match to TRBD2. Losses at the gene ends were 0 bases for V and 4 bases for J; bases not matched to a gene: 2. Germline V lookup: CDR1 SGHDT, CDR2 YYEEEE. The CDR3 has 14 amino acids. DNA for the CDR3: TGTGCCAGCAGCTTGGCGCGGGGGGTAGAGACCCAGTACTTC. It is translated as CASSLARGVETQYF.

The chain couples TRBV11-2 to TRBJ2-4; a weak D match, TRBD2 (6 bases). Germline values: CDR1 SGHAT, CDR2 FQNNGV. V was shortened by 3 bases and J by 8 bases, with 20 bases between the two germline ends. The CDR3 is made up of 16 amino acids. The CDR3 loop reads CASSFASGRPGDIQYF. DNA of the CDR3: TGTGCCAGCAGCTTCGCTTCGGGGAGGCCGGGGGACATTCAGTACTTC.

There are a few counts of this clone. The chain employs TRBV25-1 and TRBJ1-1; D gene uncertain. Deletions cut 5 bases from V and 5 bases from J, with 6 bases between. Looked up from germline, CDR1 is MGHDK and CDR2 is SYGVNS. This CDR3 is 11 amino acids long. CDR3 nucleotides: TGTGCCAGCAGTCCCTTAACTGAAGCTTTCTTT. Translating it yields CASSPLTEAFF.

The chain carries TRBV4-3 and TRBJ1-3; D is unclear. Germline lookup yields CDR1 LGHNA and CDR2 YSLEER. The CDR3 sequence is 12 residues long. V lost 8 bases and J lost 0, with 5 bases in between. The CDR3 DNA sequence: TGCGCCAGCCGGAGCTCTGGAAACACCATATATTTT. Its protein product is CASRSSGNTIYF.

The gene calls are TRBV5-1 and TRBJ1-1, with TRBD1 matching over 8 bases. CDR3 length: 14 amino acids. The V segment lost 5 bases and the J segment 1 base; nucleotides outside the gene matches: 4. Germline assignment: CDR1 SGHRS and CDR2 YFSETQ. In DNA form, the CDR3 reads TGCGCCAGCAGAATGGGACAGGAGAACACTGAAGCTTTCTTT. Amino acids: CASRMGQENTEAFF.

In DNA form, the CDR3 reads TGTGCCAGCAGTTCCCCAGTCGGGGAGCTGTTTTTT. Protein: CASSSPVGELFF. This chain joins TRBV6-2 or TRBV6-3 and TRBJ2-2; D not resolved. V dropped 4 bases and J dropped 7 bases, with 7 bases sitting between them. CDR1 is MNHEY, CDR2 SVGEGT, per germline. The CDR3 spans 12 residues.

This clone was found once. This rearrangement joins TRBV7-9 to TRBJ2-3, with a tentative D call TRBD2 (6 bases). The V end was cut by 1 base, the J end by 0 bases, with 8 bases between. Germline values: CDR1 SEHNR, CDR2 FQNEAQ (reference sequence). This CDR3 is built from 15 residues. CDR3: CASSLGGVSTDTQYF. DNA for the CDR3: TGTGCCAGCAGCTTAGGCGGGGTCAGCACAGATACGCAGTATTTT.

This clone has just one count. This chain connects TRBV5-1 to TRBJ1-2; 7 bases fit TRBD1. Trimming took 3 bases from V and 3 from J; bases not matched to a gene: 5. Germline lookup yields CDR1 SGHRS and CDR2 YFSETQ. The CDR3 contains 14 residues. CDR3 residues: CASSYDRVDYGYTF. The CDR3 DNA follows: TGCGCCAGCAGCTACGACAGGGTAGACTATGGCTACACCTTC.

On this clone itself: Other DNA sequences in the same sample also yield this CDR3. The V and J genes are TRBV9 and TRBJ1-3; D gene uncertain. The ends were cut back, 2 bases at V and 0 bases at J, with 9 bases in the middle. The CDR3 extends over 15 amino acids. Per the germline V gene, CDR1 is SGDLS and CDR2 is YYNGEE. CDR3 nucleotides: TGTGCCAGCAGCGTCGTTGCGGGCTCTGGAAACACCATATATTTT. It yields the protein CASSVVAGSGNTIYF.

The chain couples TRBV5-8 to TRBJ2-5; D ambiguous. Germline V gives CDR1 SGHTS, CDR2 YDEGEE. The V and J ends lost 0 bases and 1 base respectively, with 13 bases between them. The CDR3 length is 16 residues. CDR3 amino acids: CASSLGRNGIQETQYF. DNA for the CDR3: TGTGCCAGCAGCTTGGGCCGTAACGGTATCCAAGAGACCCAGTACTTC.

Notes on this clone: At one of its ends the junction is not consistent with the germline gene, which may arise from a read error. This chain links TRBV7-7 with TRBJ1-6; 9 bases match TRBD1. The CDR3 runs 18 residues. The V gene's germline CDR1 is SSHAT and CDR2 FNYEAQ (reference sequence). For the CDR3, the DNA is TGTGCTAGCAGCTTTCTTGGGGCCCGGACAGGGGCCAATTCACCCCTCCACTTT. Residues: CASSFLGARTGANSPLHF.

This clone is a singleton in its sample. The gene calls are TRBV7-2 and TRBJ2-7; TRBD1 agrees at 8 bases. The V gene's germline CDR1 is SGHTA and CDR2 FQGNSA. J gave up 2 bases and V 1 base, and 4 bases lay outside the gene matches. CDR3 length: 15 residues. CDR3 in amino acids: CASSLVGTGAYEQYF. CDR3 DNA sequence: TGTGCCAGCAGCTTAGTTGGGACAGGTGCCTACGAGCAGTACTTC. Complete variable domain (other parts from reference TRBV7-2 and TRBJ2-7): GAGVSQSPSNKVTEKGKDVELRCDPISGHTALYWYRQSLGQGLEFLIYFQGNSAPDKSGLPSDRFSAERTGGSVSTLTIQRTQQEDSAVYLCASSLVGTGAYEQYFGPGTRLTVT.

V gene TRBV19 combines with J gene TRBJ2-7, with a possible D match to TRBD1 (5 bases). CDR1 and CDR2 (germline): LNHDA, SQIVND (reference sequence). With 3 bases removed from V and 3 bases from J, the gap between germline ends came to 15 bases. This CDR3 has 15 amino acids. CDR3 coding DNA: TGTGCCAGTAGTATTGGGGCAGGCCTGGGCTACGAGCAGTACTTC. The encoded protein is CASSIGAGLGYEQYF. The full variable domain, rest sourced from reference TRBV19 and TRBJ2-7, is DGGITQSPKYLFRKEGQNVTLSCEQNLNHDAMYWYRQDPGQGLRLIYYSQIVNDFQKGDIAEGYSVSREKKESFPLTVTSAQKNPTAFYLCASSIGAGLGYEQYFGPGTRLTVT.

The V and J genes are TRBV4-1 and TRBJ2-3; TRBD2 matches 7 bases. With V trimmed by 3 bases and J by 2 bases, 11 bases remained unmatched. Germline V lookup: CDR1 MGHRA, CDR2 YSYEKL. The CDR3 loop spans 17 amino acids. CDR3 sequence: CASSHVGASGFTDTQYF. DNA of the CDR3: TGCGCCAGCAGCCACGTCGGGGCTAGCGGCTTCACAGATACGCAGTATTTT.

CDR3 nucleotides: TGTGCCAGCTCACCATACAGGGCGAACACCGGGGAGCTGTTTTTT. Its translation is CASSPYRANTGELFF. The rearrangement uses TRBV18 and TRBJ2-2, with D tentatively TRBD1 (6 bases). This CDR3 comprises 15 residues. CDR1 is KGHSH, CDR2 LQKENI, per germline. V lost 2 bases and J 0 bases, leaving 7 bases between the germline ends.

The chain links TRBV27 to TRBJ1-6, with 7 bases identical to TRBD1. The CDR3 contains 16 residues. V lost 3 bases to trimming and J lost 9 bases; unmatched junction nucleotides: 11. Germline CDR1 MNHEY, CDR2 SMNVEV (reference sequence). The chain's CDR3 is CASSLRGQPIGSPLHF. The CDR3 bases are TGTGCCAGCAGTTTGAGGGGACAGCCCATAGGTTCACCCCTCCACTTT.

The J gene is TRBJ2-7, the V gene TRBV29-1, with 10 bases that match TRBD1. The CDR3 loop spans 13 amino acids. CDR1 and CDR2 (germline): SQVTM, ANQGSEA. V gave up 6 bases and J gave up 2 bases; unmatched junction bases: 4. For the CDR3, the DNA is TGCAGCGTCGGACAGGGGGGCGCCTACGAGCAGTACTTC. It codes for CSVGQGGAYEQYF.